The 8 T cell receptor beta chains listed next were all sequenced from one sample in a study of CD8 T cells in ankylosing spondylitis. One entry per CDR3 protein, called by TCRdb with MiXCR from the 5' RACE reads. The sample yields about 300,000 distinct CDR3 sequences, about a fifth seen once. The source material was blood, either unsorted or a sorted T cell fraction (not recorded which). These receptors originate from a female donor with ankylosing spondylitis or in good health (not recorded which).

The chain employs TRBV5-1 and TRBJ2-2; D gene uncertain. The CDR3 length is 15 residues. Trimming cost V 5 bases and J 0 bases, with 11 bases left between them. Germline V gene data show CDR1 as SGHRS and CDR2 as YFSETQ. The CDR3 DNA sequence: TGCGCCAGCAGTTCGGAGACACCGAACACCGGGGAGCTGTTTTTT. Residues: CASSSETPNTGELFF.

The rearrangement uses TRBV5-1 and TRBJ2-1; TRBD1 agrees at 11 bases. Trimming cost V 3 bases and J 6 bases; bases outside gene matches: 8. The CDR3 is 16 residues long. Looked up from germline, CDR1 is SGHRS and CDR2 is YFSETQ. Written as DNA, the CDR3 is TGCGCCAGCAGCTGGACGGGACAGGGGGGCGTCAATGAGCAGTTCTTC. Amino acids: CASSWTGQGGVNEQFF.

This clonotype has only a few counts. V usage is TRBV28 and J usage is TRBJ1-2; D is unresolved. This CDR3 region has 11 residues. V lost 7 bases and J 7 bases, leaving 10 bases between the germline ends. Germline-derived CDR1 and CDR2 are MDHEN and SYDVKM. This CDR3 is CASKEGGGYTF. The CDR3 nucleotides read TGTGCCAGCAAGGAGGGAGGTGGCTACACCTTC.

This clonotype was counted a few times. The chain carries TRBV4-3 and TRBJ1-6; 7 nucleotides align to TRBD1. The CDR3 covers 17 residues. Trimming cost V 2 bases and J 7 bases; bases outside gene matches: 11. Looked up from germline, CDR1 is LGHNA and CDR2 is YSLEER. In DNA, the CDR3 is TGCGCCAGCAGCCAAAATGGGATACAGGGGAACAATTCACCCCTCCACTTT. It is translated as CASSQNGIQGNNSPLHF.

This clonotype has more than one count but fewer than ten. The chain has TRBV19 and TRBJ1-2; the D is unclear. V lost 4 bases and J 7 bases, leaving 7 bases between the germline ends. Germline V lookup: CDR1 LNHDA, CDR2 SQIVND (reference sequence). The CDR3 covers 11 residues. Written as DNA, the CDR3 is TGTGCCAGTAGTACGGAGGCTGGCTACACCTTC. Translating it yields CASSTEAGYTF.

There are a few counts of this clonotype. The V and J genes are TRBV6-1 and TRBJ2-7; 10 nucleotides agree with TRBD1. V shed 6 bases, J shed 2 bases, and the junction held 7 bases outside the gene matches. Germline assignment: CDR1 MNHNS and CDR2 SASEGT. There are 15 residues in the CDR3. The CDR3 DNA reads TGTGCCAGCAGCCCTCGACAGGGGGCCGCCTACGAGCAGTACTTC. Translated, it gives CASSPRQGAAYEQYF.

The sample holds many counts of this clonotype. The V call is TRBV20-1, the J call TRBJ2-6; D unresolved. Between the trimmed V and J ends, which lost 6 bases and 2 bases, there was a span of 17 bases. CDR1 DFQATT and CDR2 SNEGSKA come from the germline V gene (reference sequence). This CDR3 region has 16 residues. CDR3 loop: CSAPLGGVTGANVLTF. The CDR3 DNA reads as TGCAGTGCCCCGCTAGGTGGGGTAACTGGGGCCAACGTCCTGACTTTC.

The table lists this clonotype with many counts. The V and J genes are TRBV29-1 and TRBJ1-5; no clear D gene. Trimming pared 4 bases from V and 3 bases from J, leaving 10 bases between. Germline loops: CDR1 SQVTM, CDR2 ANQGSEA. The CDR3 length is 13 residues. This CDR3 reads CSVVSDTNQPQHF. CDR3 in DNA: TGCAGCGTTGTTTCAGATACCAATCAGCCCCAGCATTTT.